This T cell receptor beta chain was sequenced for a study of control samples from healthy donors and cancer patients. Clones were read by immunoSEQ multiplex PCR, and TCRdb kept only the in-frame ones, dropping some. The sample lists roughly 100,000 clones; approximately 89% were seen once. Material: blood. The clonotype comes from a woman aged 25 to 39 in good health.

The CDR3 here is CASRVQQSQHF. The CDR3 DNA follows: TGCGCCAGCCGAGTACAGCAATCCCAGCATTTT. This rearrangement joins TRBV10-1 to TRBJ1-5; D gene unclear. Per the germline V gene, CDR1 is WNHNN and CDR2 is SYGVQD (reference sequence). With 8 bases removed from V and 11 bases from J, the gap between germline ends came to 13 bases. CDR3 length equals 11 residues.